A selection of T cell receptor beta chains follows, all from one sample in a study of T cells in Graves' hyperthyroidism and ophthalmopathy. TCRdb redid the calling of the multiplex PCR reads with MiXCR, one entry per CDR3 protein. The data show some 490,000 distinct CDR3 sequences, 15% to 20% seen once. The sequencing input was blood. The receptors derive from a woman aged 30 to 39 with Graves' ophthalmopathy. Both conserved end residues are part of each CDR3. Fields, in order: D gene, CDR3 length, J gene, V gene, clone size, CDR3 protein, CDR3 DNA. The D gene is left open where the match is weak. The listing skips clone size in some rows; elsewhere it reads once, few, many or a size class.

TRBD2,18,TRBJ2-7,TRBV10-3,few,CAIRPGTSGRAYFYEQYF,TGTGCCATCAGGCCCGGGACTAGCGGGAGGGCTTACTTCTACGAGCAGTACTTC
NA,15,TRBJ1-1,TRBV6-5,NA,CASSFWGNMNTEAFF,TGTGCCAGCAGTTTCTGGGGCAACATGAACACTGAAGCTTTCTTT
NA,13,TRBJ2-7,TRBV11-1,few,CASSQEGYYEQYF,TGCGCCAGCAGCCAGGAGGGCTACTACGAGCAGTACTTC
NA,13,TRBJ2-5,TRBV30,many,CAWTPNRRETQYF,TGTGCCTGGACCCCGAATAGGAGGGAGACCCAGTACTTC
NA,13,TRBJ2-7,TRBV28,NA,CASSSTRIHEQYF,TGTGCCAGCAGTTCGACTAGAATCCACGAGCAGTACTTC
TRBD2,13,TRBJ2-1,TRBV11-3,NA,CASSPYRLAEQFF,TGTGCCAGCAGCCCGTACCGACTAGCGGAGCAGTTCTTC
NA,13,TRBJ2-1,TRBV6-2/TRBV6-3,few,CASSPIGVSEQFF,TGTGCCAGCTCTCCGATTGGGGTGAGTGAGCAGTTCTTC
TRBD1,15,TRBJ1-2,TRBV28,NA,CASSSGTGSTYGYTF,TGTGCCAGCAGTTCCGGGACAGGGAGTACCTATGGCTACACCTTC
TRBD2,16,TRBJ2-1,TRBV11-3,many,CASSLDGGSSYNEQFF,TGTGCCAGCAGCTTAGACGGGGGGAGCTCCTACAATGAGCAGTTCTTC
TRBD2,14,TRBJ2-1,TRBV28,many,CASSLSGRYNEQFF,TGTGCCAGCAGTCTTAGCGGGAGGTACAATGAGCAGTTCTTC
NA,15,TRBJ2-1,TRBV5-8,many,CASSLEGSGVNEQFF,TGTGCCAGCAGCTTGGAAGGAAGTGGCGTTAATGAGCAGTTCTTC
TRBD2,14,TRBJ2-7,TRBV7-2,many,CASSKAGGAYEQYF,TGTGCCAGCAGCAAGGCGGGGGGCGCCTACGAGCAGTACTTC
NA,16,TRBJ2-6,TRBV12-3/TRBV12-4,NA,CASSLAHGAGANVLTF,TGTGCCAGCAGTTTAGCACACGGGGCTGGGGCCAACGTCCTGACTTTC
TRBD2,14,TRBJ2-5,TRBV29-1,NA,CSVGMRLAGETQYF,TGCAGCGTTGGGATGAGGCTAGCGGGGGAGACCCAGTACTTC
TRBD2,15,TRBJ2-1,TRBV28,many,CASSSQVAGLNEQFF,TGTGCCAGCAGTTCCCAAGTAGCGGGACTCAATGAGCAGTTCTTC